This T cell receptor beta chain was found in a study of early T cells in non-severe SARS-CoV-2 infection. Overall study context: Unsorted whole blood bulk RNA was sequenced, with unpaired chains. Study-wide results and limits: Missing private and CD4 specificities, VDJdb matching favored anti-spike CD8 responses.

This CDR3 has 15 amino acids. Deletions cut 4 bases from V and 5 bases from J, with 15 bases between. Germline V CDR1 and CDR2: MGHRA, YSYEKL. In the library, individual cDNA molecules carried attached unique molecular identifiers. TCRdb recomputed calls from the 5' RACE reads with MiXCR, one row per CDR3 protein. The table shows about 67,000 distinct CDR3 sequences, with around 10% occurring only once. In regard to this clonotype: What it binds is not known.

The receptor's source is an adult who was a healthcare worker with PCR-confirmed SARS-CoV-2 infection or an uninfected control (not recorded which). The chain carries TRBV4-1 and TRBJ2-1; D may correspond to TRBD1 or TRBD2 (5 bases each). Input material: whole blood. The CDR3 spells CASSLEWGRHNEQFF. The CDR3 bases are TGCGCCAGCAGCCTAGAATGGGGACGGCACAATGAGCAGTTCTTC.